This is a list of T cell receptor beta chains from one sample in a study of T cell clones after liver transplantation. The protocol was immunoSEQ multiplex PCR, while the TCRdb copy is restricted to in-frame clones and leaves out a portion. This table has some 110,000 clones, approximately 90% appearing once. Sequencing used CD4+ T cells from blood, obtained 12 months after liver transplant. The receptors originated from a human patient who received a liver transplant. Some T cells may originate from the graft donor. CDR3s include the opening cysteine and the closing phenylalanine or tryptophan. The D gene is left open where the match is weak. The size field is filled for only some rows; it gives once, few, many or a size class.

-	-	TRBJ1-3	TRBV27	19	TGTGCCAGCAGTTTATCGAGACCTACCAGCTCCCTCTCTGGAAACACCATATATTTT	CASSLSRPTSSLSGNTIYF
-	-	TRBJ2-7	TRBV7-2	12	TGTGCCAGCAGCTTAAGTGGCTACGAGCAGTACTTC	CASSLSGYEQYF
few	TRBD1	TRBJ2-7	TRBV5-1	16	TGCGCCAGCAGCTCTCAGGGGTCAGGGGGCGGCTACGAGCAGTACTTC	CASSSQGSGGGYEQYF
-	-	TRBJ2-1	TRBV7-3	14	TGTGCCAGCAGCCCTCAGCCCACTAGCTTGGGGCAGTTCTTC	CASSPQPTSLGQFF
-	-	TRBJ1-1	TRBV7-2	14	TGTGCCAGCAGCCCTGGTAGGGGAAGTACTGAAGCTTTCTTT	CASSPGRGSTEAFF
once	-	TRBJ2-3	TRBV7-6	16	TGTGCCAGCAGCTTGGGGGCCGGACTCAACACAGATACGCAGTATTTT	CASSLGAGLNTDTQYF
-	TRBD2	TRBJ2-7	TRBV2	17	TGTGCCAGCTTAAAATCGGGACTAGCGGGAGGGCCGATCGAGCAGTACTTC	CASLKSGLAGGPIEQYF
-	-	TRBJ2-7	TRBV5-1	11	TGCGCCAGCAGCTCTCAGGAGGAAGAGTACTTC	CASSSQEEEYF
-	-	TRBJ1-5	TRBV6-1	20	TGTGCCAGCAGTGAAGCGCCCTTCGGTACCAGCGACAGTATCTATCAGCCCCAGCATTTT	CASSEAPFGTSDSIYQPQHF
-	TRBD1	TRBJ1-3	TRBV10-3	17	TGTGCCATCAGTGACCCCGCGACAGGGAGCTCTGGAAACACCATATATTTT	CAISDPATGSSGNTIYF
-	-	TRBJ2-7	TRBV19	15	TGTGCCAGTAGGCAAAAAGGGGGGGGTACCTACGAGCAGTACTTC	CASRQKGGGTYEQYF